Presented here are 14 T cell receptor beta chains from one specimen sequenced in a study of T-cell reconstitution after alpha-beta-depleted transplantation in children (dated by TCRdb to between 2015 and 2016). The library came from PCR. Instrument on record: Illumina HiSeq 2500. TCR library preparation used molecular barcoding, with unique molecular identifiers applied to normalize quantification of the TCRbeta repertoire. TCRdb reprocessing: public reads trimmed at Q25 with fastp, clones called with MiXCR, in-frame beta chains kept. Merged by CDR3 protein, the rows form single entries marked with the most common genes and DNA. Within this sample are 450,000 to 600,000 distinct CDR3 sequences, with 32% of them counted one time only. The ten largest clones represent 2% to 3% of the sample. Sequences were derived from PBMCs from the stem cell graft donor, sampled from the stem cell graft. The receptor source for this set is a human donor who donated a stem cell graft to a child with aplastic anemia.

In this sample, this clonotype turned up a few times. This CDR3 reads CASTTNTGELFF. The DNA for the CDR3 is TGTGCCAGTACCACGAACACCGGGGAGCTGTTTTTT. The chain carries TRBV27 and TRBJ2-2; D not resolved. With 9 bases removed from V and 0 bases from J, the gap between germline ends came to 5 bases. This CDR3 comprises 12 residues. Germline V gene data show CDR1 as MNHEY and CDR2 as SMNVEV (reference sequence).

The chain links TRBV3-1 to TRBJ2-4; 10 bases line up with TRBD2. This CDR3 has 13 amino acids. V shed 2 bases and J 8 bases; nucleotides not matched to a gene: 0. The germline V gene has CDR1 LGHDT and CDR2 YNNKEL (reference sequence). CDR3 loop: CASSQSGGDIQYF. Written as DNA, the CDR3 is TGTGCCAGCAGCCAAAGCGGGGGGGACATTCAGTACTTC.

This clonotype was counted once. The rearrangement joins TRBV15 to TRBJ1-5; D is uncertain. V lost 5 bases and J 0 bases, leaving 11 bases between the germline ends. Germline V CDR1 and CDR2: LNHNV, YYDKDF (reference sequence). The CDR3 is 15 amino acids. The CDR3: CATSVAGHSNQPQHF. DNA for the CDR3: TGTGCCACCAGCGTTGCGGGTCATAGCAATCAGCCCCAGCATTTT.

The genes are TRBV12-3 or TRBV12-4 and TRBJ1-5; D ambiguous. Trimming left V 3 bases short and J 6 bases short, with 15 bases between. CDR3 length: 15 residues. The CDR3 reads CASSFFSGAGQPQHF. The CDR3, as DNA: TGTGCCAGCAGTTTCTTTTCCGGTGCGGGTCAGCCCCAGCATTTT.

A few counts support this clonotype. The chain combines TRBV7-6 with TRBJ1-2, with D possibly being TRBD1 (6 bases). This CDR3 contains 15 residues. Trimming took 5 bases from V and 6 from J, leaving 19 bases between them. From germline, CDR1 is SGHVS and CDR2 FNYEAQ. CDR3 loop: CASSPQLRGKDGYTF. The DNA of the CDR3 is TGTGCCAGCAGCCCGCAACTCAGGGGAAAAGATGGCTACACCTTC.

The V call is TRBV5-1, the J call TRBJ2-7; a weak D match, TRBD2 (5 bases). Trimming shortened V by 4 bases and J by 1 base, and 15 bases separated the two germline ends. In germline, CDR1 is SGHRS, CDR2 YFSETQ. This CDR3 has 15 amino acids. CDR3 sequence reads: CASSDGLPASYEQYF. In DNA, the CDR3 is TGCGCCAGCAGCGACGGACTCCCAGCTTCCTACGAGCAGTACTTC.

The sample holds a few counts of this clonotype. This chain joins TRBV9 and TRBJ2-3, with D hard to call. This CDR3 has 15 amino acids. Germline V gene data show CDR1 as SGDLS and CDR2 as YYNGEE. V lost 3 bases and J lost 1, with 12 bases in between. CDR3 DNA sequence: TGTGCCAGCAGCGGGCCTCTTCGGGGCACAGATACGCAGTATTTT. This encodes CASSGPLRGTDTQYF.

The V gene is TRBV12-3 or TRBV12-4, the J gene TRBJ2-7; TRBD2 matches at 7 bases. CDR3 size: 14 residues. Losses at the gene ends were 4 bases for V and 4 bases for J; bases not matched to a gene: 7. The CDR3 DNA sequence: TGTGCCAGCAGTTCCCAGGCGGGAGTTTACGAGCAGTACTTC. Its translation: CASSSQAGVYEQYF.

In the case of this clonotype: One base away lies a much larger clone, so this may be a sequencing read error. The CDR3 DNA follows: TGTGCCAGCAGGGTCTATACGGGCTACGAGCAGTACTTC. Its protein product is CASRVYTGYEQYF. This chain connects TRBV7-2 to TRBJ2-7; D is undetermined. The CDR3 contains 13 residues. The germline gives CDR1 SGHTA, CDR2 FQGNSA. Trimming pared 6 bases from V and 3 bases from J, leaving 12 bases between.

Concerning this clonotype: Mismatch with germline at one junction end may stem from a read error. This chain links TRBV25-1 with TRBJ2-6; maybe TRBD1 (5 bases). The CDR3 runs to 16 residues. The germline gives CDR1 MGHDK, CDR2 SYGVNS. CDR3 in DNA: TGTGCCAGCGAAGATTATGGGGAAACTGGGGCCAACGGCCTGACTTTC. Translating it yields CASEDYGETGANGLTF.

In its sample, this clonotype was seen a few times. The chain recombines TRBV20-1 with TRBJ1-6; TRBD1 matches 8 bases. Germline V CDR1 and CDR2: DFQATT, SNEGSKA (reference sequence). J lost 7 bases, V lost 6 bases, and 11 bases had no gene match. This CDR3 spans 15 amino acids. CDR3 sequence (DNA): TGCAGTGCCGGCTCCGGGACAGGTCAAAATTCACCCCTCCACTTT. Translation: CSAGSGTGQNSPLHF.

This clonotype has more than one count but fewer than ten. The CDR3 nucleotides are TGTGCCAGCAGCCTTTCCCAGGGGGCTCAGCCCCAGCATTTT. Its protein is CASSLSQGAQPQHF. V is TRBV7-2 and J is TRBJ1-5, with 8 bases lining up with TRBD1. Losses at the gene ends were 5 bases for V and 6 bases for J; bases not matched to a gene: 6. The germline V gene encodes CDR1 SGHTA and CDR2 FQGNSA. This CDR3 comprises 14 residues.

V is TRBV7-3 and J is TRBJ2-1; TRBD1 matches 7 bases. Looked up from germline, CDR1 is SGHTA and CDR2 is FQGTGA. CDR3 size: 15 residues. V shed 4 bases, J shed 7 bases, and the junction held 10 bases outside the gene matches. The CDR3 DNA reads as TGTGCCAGCAGCTCGAACCCGGGACAGAGGAATGAGCAGTTCTTC. Amino acid sequence: CASSSNPGQRNEQFF.

The rearrangement uses TRBV18 and TRBJ2-5; 8 bases line up with TRBD2. CDR3 length: 16 residues. V lost 8 bases and J lost 4; bases outside the gene matches: 15. Per the germline V gene, CDR1 is KGHSH and CDR2 is LQKENI. In nucleotides, the CDR3 is TGTGCCAGCCGGGGTCTCCAGCGGGAGAGTCGAGAGACCCAGTACTTC. Translating it yields CASRGLQRESRETQYF.